A selection of T cell receptor beta chains follows, all from one sample in a study of blood T cell repertoires in COVID-19. The repertoire was sequenced with immunoSEQ multiplex PCR; TCRdb's copy has only in-frame clones and lacks some. This table holds roughly 100,000 clones, 85% to 90% found once. Input material: peripheral blood. The receptors were gathered from a human donor in a cohort sampled during active COVID-19. Both conserved end residues are part of each CDR3. Each record gives: D gene, clone size, V gene, J gene, CDR3 protein, CDR3 DNA. The D gene is left open where the match is weak. Clone size is given for some rows only: seen once, a few or many times, or a class if the clone is expanded.

D: .
size: .
V: TRBV5-6
J: TRBJ1-2
CDR3: CASSLARGKGYTF
DNA: TGTGCCAGCAGCTTGGCTCGGGGTAAGGGCTACACCTTC

D: .
size: .
V: TRBV19
J: TRBJ2-7
CDR3: CASSSGISYEQYF
DNA: TGTGCCAGTAGTTCCGGGATCTCCTACGAGCAGTACTTC

D: .
size: .
V: TRBV28
J: TRBJ1-1
CDR3: CASYGGMNTEAFF
DNA: TGTGCCAGCTATGGAGGGATGAACACTGAAGCTTTCTTT

D: .
size: few
V: TRBV19
J: TRBJ1-5
CDR3: CASSIPLLGGRGQPQHF
DNA: TGTGCCAGTAGTATTCCCCTCCTGGGGGGACGAGGTCAGCCCCAGCATTTT

D: .
size: once
V: TRBV7-2
J: TRBJ2-5
CDR3: CASSLALRGIWEETQYF
DNA: TGTGCCAGCAGCTTAGCGCTACGGGGGATTTGGGAAGAGACCCAGTACTTC

D: TRBD2
size: .
V: TRBV9
J: TRBJ2-2
CDR3: CASSPSSGRADPDTGELFF
DNA: TGTGCCAGCAGCCCGTCCAGCGGGAGGGCCGATCCGGACACCGGGGAGCTGTTTTTT

D: .
size: .
V: TRBV5-6
J: TRBJ1-3
CDR3: CASHRQLSGNTIYF
DNA: TGTGCCAGCCATCGACAGCTTTCCGGAAACACCATATATTTT

D: .
size: .
V: TRBV7-2
J: TRBJ1-1
CDR3: CASRSRSNTEAFF
DNA: TGTGCCAGCAGATCCAGATCTAACACTGAAGCTTTCTTT

D: TRBD1
size: .
V: TRBV2
J: TRBJ1-2
CDR3: CASSDLGTGHYGYTF
DNA: TGTGCCAGCAGTGATCTTGGGACAGGCCACTATGGCTACACCTTC

D: .
size: .
V: TRBV10-3
J: TRBJ2-7
CDR3: CAISESIGGRMQVGQYF
DNA: TGTGCCATCAGTGAGTCGATAGGAGGAAGAATGCAGGTCGGGCAGTACTTC

D: .
size: .
V: TRBV9
J: TRBJ2-1
CDR3: CASSVDRGDEQFF
DNA: TGTGCCAGCAGCGTCGACCGCGGGGATGAGCAGTTCTTC

D: TRBD2
size: .
V: TRBV18
J: TRBJ2-1
CDR3: CASSPPNLAGRNNEQFF
DNA: TGTGCCAGCTCACCACCTAACCTAGCGGGACGTAACAATGAGCAGTTCTTC

D: .
size: .
V: TRBV28
J: TRBJ1-4
CDR3: CASSTLEKLFF
DNA: TGTGCCAGCAGTACACTAGAAAAACTGTTTTTT

D: TRBD1
size: .
V: TRBV6-5
J: TRBJ1-6
CDR3: CASRTGTEYNSPLHF
DNA: TGTGCCAGCAGGACCGGGACAGAGTATAATTCACCCCTCCACTTT

D: .
size: .
V: TRBV28
J: TRBJ1-2
CDR3: CASSLGPDGESGGYTF
DNA: TGTGCCAGCAGTTTAGGCCCTGACGGGGAGTCTGGGGGCTACACCTTC